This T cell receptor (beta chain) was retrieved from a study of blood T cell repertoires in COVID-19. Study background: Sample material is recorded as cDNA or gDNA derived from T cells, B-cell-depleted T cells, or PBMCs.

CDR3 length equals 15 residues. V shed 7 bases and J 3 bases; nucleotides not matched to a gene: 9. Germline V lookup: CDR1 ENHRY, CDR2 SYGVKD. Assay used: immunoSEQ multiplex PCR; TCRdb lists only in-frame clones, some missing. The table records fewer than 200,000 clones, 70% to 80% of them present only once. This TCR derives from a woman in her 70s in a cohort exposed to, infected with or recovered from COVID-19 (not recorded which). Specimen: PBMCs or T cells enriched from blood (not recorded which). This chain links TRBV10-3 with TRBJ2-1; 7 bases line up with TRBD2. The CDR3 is CAITPGLGSYNEQFF. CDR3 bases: TGTGCCATCACCCCCGGACTAGGGAGCTACAATGAGCAGTTCTTC.